The clone carrying this TCR beta chain was counted at least ten times. Construction of the TCR beta libraries employed iRepertoire HTBI primers in conjunction with Arm-PCR of CDR3 regions. TCRdb re-called the multiplex PCR reads through MiXCR, storing one row per CDR3 protein. Found here are 300,000 to 400,000 distinct CDR3 sequences, around a fifth of them singletons; the top ten hold just under 30%. As to time point: persistent/refractory GD, antithyroid drugs over 5 years with positive TRAb. TCR sequences were obtained from RNA taken from PBMCs. The germline V gene has CDR1 SQVTM and CDR2 ANQGSEA. The CDR3 loop spans 12 amino acids. V was cut by 1 base and J by 2 bases, with 6 bases left in between. The data were taken from a study of regulatory T cells in long-lasting Graves disease.

The material sequenced was peripheral blood mononuclear cells (PBMCs), taken when the disease was refractory, from a patient treated with antithyroid drugs. The rearrangement uses TRBV29-1 and TRBJ2-7; D is perhaps TRBD2 (5 bases). The sequence came from a female donor with Graves disease. For the CDR3, the DNA is TGCAGCGTTGAAGGAGGGCCCTACGAGCAGTACTTC. Translation: CSVEGGPYEQYF.